This T cell receptor (beta chain) came from a study of T cell changes during pregnancy in multiple sclerosis. The table lists this clone with a few counts. Libraries were prepared by immunoSEQ multiplex PCR; TCRdb keeps only in-frame clonotypes and omits some of them. Of about 110,000 clones listed, 85% to 95% are singletons. The sequence came from a female donor in good health, enrolled as a control in a pregnancy study. The sample in question was peripheral blood, obtained in the third trimester of pregnancy.

CDR3 sequence reads: CAWSAGLPAFF. As DNA, the CDR3 is TGTGCCTGGAGTGCCGGACTGCCAGCTTTCTTT. The gene calls are TRBV30 and TRBJ1-1; no firm D call. The CDR3 extends over 11 amino acids. With 1 base removed from V and 10 bases from J, the gap between germline ends came to 10 bases. Germline assignment: CDR1 GTSNPN and CDR2 SVGIG (reference sequence).